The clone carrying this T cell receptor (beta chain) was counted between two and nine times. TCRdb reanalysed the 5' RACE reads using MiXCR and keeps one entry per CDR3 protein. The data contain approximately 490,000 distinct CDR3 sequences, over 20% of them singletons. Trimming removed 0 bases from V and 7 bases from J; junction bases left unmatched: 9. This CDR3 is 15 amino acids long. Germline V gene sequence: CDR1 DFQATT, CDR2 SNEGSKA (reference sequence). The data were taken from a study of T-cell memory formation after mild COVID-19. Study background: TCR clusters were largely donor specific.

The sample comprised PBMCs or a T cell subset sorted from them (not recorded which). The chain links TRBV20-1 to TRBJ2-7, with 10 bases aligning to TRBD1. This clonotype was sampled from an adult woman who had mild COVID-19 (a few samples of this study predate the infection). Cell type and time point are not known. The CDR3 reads CSARDADRGLGEQYF. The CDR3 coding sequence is TGCAGTGCTAGAGATGCGGACAGGGGGTTGGGAGAGCAGTACTTC.